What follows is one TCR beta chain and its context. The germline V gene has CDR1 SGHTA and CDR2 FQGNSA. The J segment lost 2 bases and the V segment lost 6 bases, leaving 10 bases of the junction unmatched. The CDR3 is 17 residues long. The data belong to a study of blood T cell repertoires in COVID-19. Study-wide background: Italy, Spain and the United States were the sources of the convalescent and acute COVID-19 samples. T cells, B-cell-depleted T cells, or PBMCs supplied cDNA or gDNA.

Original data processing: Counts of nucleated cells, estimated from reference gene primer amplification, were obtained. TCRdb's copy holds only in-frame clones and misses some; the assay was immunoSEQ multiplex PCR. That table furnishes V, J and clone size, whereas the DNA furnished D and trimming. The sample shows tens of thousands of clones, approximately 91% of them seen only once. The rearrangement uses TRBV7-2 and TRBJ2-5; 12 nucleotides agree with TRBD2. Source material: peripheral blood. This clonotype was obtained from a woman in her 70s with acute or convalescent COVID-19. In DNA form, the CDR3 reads TGTGCCAGCAGACCTCATCTAGCGGGAGGGATTCAAGAGACCCAGTACTTC. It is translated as CASRPHLAGGIQETQYF. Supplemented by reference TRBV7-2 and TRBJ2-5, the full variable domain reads GAGVSQSPSNKVTEKGKDVELRCDPISGHTALYWYRQSLGQGLEFLIYFQGNSAPDKSGLPSDRFSAERTGGSVSTLTIQRTQQEDSAVYLCASRPHLAGGIQETQYFGPGTRLLVL.